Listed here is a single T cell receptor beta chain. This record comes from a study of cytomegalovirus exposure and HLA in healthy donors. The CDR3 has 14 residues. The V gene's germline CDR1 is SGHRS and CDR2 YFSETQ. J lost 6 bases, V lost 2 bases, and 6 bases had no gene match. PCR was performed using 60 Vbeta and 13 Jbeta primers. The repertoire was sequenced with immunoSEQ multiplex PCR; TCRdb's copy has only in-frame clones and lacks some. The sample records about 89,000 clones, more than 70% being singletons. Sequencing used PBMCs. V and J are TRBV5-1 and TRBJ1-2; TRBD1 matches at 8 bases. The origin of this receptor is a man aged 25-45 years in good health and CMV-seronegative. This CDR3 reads CASSFSTGEDGYTF. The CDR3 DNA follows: TGCGCCAGCAGCTTTTCGACAGGGGAGGATGGCTACACCTTC.